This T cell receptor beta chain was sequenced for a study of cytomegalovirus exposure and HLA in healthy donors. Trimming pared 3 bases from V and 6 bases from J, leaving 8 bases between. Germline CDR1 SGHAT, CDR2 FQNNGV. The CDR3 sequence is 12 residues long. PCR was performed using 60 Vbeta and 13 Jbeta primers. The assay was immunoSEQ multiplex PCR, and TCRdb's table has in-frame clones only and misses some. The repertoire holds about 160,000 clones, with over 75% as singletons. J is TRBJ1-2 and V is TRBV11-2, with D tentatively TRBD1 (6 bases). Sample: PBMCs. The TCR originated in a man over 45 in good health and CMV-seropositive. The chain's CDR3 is CASSFRQDGYTF. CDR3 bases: TGTGCCAGCAGCTTCCGACAGGATGGCTACACCTTC.